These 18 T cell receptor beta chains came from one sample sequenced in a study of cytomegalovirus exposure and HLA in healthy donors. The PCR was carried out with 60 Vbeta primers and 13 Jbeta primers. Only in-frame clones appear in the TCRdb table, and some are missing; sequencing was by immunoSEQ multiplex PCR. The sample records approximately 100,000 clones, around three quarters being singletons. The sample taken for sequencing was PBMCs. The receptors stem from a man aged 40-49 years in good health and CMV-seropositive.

The CDR3 sequence is CASSYLRDRGVYEQYF. CDR3 coding DNA: TGTGCCAGCAGTTACCTCAGGGACAGGGGGGTTTACGAGCAGTACTTC. V is TRBV7-9 and J is TRBJ2-7; 11 nucleotides line up with TRBD1. This CDR3 comprises 16 residues. The trim removed 6 bases at V and 4 bases at J, leaving 11 bases unmatched. Germline V gives CDR1 SEHNR, CDR2 FQNEAQ (reference sequence).

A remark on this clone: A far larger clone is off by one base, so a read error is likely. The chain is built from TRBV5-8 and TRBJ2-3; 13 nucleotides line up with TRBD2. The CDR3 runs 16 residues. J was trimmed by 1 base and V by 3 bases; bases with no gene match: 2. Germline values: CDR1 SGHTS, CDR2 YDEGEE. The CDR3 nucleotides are TGTGCCAGCAGCTCCGGGACTAGCGGGGGCACAGATACGCAGTATTTT. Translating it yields CASSSGTSGGTDTQYF.

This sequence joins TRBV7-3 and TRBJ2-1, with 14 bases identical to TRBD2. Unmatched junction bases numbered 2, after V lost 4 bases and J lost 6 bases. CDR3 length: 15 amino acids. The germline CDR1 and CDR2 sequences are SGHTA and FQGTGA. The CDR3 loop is CASSSGLAGVNEQFF. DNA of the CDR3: TGTGCCAGCAGCTCGGGACTAGCGGGGGTCAATGAGCAGTTCTTC.

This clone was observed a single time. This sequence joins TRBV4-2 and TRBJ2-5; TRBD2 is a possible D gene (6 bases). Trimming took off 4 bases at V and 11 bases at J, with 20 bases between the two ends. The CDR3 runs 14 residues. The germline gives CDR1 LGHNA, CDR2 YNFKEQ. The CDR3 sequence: CASSLGSGDSKQYF. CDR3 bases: TGTGCCAGCAGCCTCGGCTCGGGAGATTCGAAGCAGTACTTC.

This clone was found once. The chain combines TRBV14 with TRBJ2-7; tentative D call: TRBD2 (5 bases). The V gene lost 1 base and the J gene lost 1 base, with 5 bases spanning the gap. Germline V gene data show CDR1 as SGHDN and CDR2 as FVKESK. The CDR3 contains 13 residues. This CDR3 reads CASSQGGSYEQYF. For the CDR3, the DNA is TGTGCCAGCAGCCAAGGAGGGTCCTACGAGCAGTACTTC.

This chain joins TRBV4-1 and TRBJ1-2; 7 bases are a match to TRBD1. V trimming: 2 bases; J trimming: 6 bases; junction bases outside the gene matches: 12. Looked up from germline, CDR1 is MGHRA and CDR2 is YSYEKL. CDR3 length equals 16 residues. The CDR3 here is CASSQTPGDRVNGYTF. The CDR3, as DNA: TGCGCCAGCAGCCAAACCCCCGGAGACAGGGTAAATGGCTACACCTTC.

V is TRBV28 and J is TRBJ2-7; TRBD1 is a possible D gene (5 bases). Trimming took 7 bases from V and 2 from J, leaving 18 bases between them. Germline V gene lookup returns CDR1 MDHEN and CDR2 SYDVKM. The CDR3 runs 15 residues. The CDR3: CASTASGAVTYEQYF. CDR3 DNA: TGTGCCAGCACCGCGTCTGGGGCCGTCACCTACGAGCAGTACTTC.

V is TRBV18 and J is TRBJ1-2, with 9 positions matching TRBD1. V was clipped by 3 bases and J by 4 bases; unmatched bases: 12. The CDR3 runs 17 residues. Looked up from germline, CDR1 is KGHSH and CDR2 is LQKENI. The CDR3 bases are TGTGCCAGCTCACCGAAGTATCCGGGACAGGGAGCCTATGGCTACACCTTC. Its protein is CASSPKYPGQGAYGYTF.

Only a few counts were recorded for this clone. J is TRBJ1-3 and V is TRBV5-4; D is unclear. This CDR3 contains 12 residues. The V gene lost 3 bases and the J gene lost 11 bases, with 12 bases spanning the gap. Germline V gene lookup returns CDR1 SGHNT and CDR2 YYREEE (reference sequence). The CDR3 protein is CASSSDRHAIYF. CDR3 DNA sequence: TGTGCCAGCAGCTCGGATCGACACGCCATATATTTT.

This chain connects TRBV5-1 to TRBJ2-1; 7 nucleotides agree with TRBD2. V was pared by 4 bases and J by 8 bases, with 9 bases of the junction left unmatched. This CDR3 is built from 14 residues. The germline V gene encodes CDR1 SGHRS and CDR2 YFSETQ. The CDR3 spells CASSHAGDVDEQFF. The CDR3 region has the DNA TGCGCCAGCAGCCACGCGGGGGACGTGGATGAGCAGTTCTTC.

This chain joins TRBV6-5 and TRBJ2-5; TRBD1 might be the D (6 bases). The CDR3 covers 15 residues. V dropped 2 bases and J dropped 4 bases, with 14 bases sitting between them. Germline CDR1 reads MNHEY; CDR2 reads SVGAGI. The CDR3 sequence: CASSYLRGIGETQYF. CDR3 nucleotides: TGTGCCAGCAGTTACCTGAGGGGGATCGGAGAGACCCAGTACTTC.

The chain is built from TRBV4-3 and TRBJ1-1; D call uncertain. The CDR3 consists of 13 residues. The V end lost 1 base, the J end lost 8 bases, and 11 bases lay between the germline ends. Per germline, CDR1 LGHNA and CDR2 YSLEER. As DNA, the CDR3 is TGCGCCAGCAGCCAAGGCCGGGTCCAGGAAGCTTTCTTT. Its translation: CASSQGRVQEAFF.

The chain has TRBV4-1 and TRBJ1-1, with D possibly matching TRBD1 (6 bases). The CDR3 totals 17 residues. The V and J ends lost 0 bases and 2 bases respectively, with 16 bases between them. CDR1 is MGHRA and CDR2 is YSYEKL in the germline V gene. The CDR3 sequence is CASSQDKSSGVNTEAFF. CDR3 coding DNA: TGCGCCAGCAGCCAAGATAAGTCATCAGGGGTTAACACTGAAGCTTTCTTT.

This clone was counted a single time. CDR3 in DNA: TGTGCCAGTGGGTGGGGAGAGGAAAAACTGTTTTTT. The encoded protein is CASGWGEEKLFF. The J gene is TRBJ1-4, the V gene TRBV6-6, with D unresolved. CDR3 length equals 12 residues. V was pared by 9 bases and J by 8 bases, with 13 bases between. The germline CDR1 and CDR2 sequences are MNHNY and SVGAGI (reference sequence).

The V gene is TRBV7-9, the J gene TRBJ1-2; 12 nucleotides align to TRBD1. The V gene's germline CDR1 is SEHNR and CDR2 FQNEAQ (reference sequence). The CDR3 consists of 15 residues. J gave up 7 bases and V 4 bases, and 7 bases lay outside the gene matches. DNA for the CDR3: TGTGCCAGCAGCTATGGGACAGGGGGCTTTCTTGGCTACACCTTC. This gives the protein CASSYGTGGFLGYTF.

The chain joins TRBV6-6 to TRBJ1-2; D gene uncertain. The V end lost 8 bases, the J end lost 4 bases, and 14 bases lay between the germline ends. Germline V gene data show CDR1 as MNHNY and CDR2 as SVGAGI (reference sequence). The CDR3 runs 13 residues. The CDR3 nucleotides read TGTGCCAGCTCCGGGAGCGGCGGCTATGGCTACACCTTC. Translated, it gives CASSGSGGYGYTF.

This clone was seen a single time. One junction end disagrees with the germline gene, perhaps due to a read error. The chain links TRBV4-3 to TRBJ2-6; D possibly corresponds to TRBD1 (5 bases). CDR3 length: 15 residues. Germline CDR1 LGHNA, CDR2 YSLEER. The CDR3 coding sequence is TGCGCCAGCAGCCAAATGATCTCTGGGGCCAACGGCCTGACTTTC. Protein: CASSQMISGANGLTF.

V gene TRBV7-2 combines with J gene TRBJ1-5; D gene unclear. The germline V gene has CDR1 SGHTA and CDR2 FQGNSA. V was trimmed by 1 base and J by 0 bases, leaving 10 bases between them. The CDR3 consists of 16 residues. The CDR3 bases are TGTGCCAGCAGCTTAGAAGGAGCTTATAGCAATCAGCCCCAGCATTTT. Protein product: CASSLEGAYSNQPQHF.